The 24 T cell receptor beta chains presented below share a single source sample, sequenced in a study of T cell clonality in common variable immunodeficiency. Profiled with immunoSEQ multiplex PCR; TCRdb holds only in-frame clones, not every one. In total the sample includes tens of thousands of clones, none of them seen once. The specimen was peripheral blood mononuclear cells. These receptors were collected from a person aged 18 to 70 in good health.

This clone was found many times. The read comes to an end 3 residues before the CDR3 does, leaving the germline J gene to fill in the end. J is TRBJ1-6 and V is TRBV5-4; tentatively, D is TRBD1 (6 bases). This CDR3 has 14 amino acids. Germline lookup yields CDR1 SGHNT and CDR2 YYREEE (reference sequence). Trimming stripped 3 bases from V and 8 bases from J, with 12 bases between. Here the CDR3 reads CASSSDSQDSPLHF. CDR3 bases read: TGTGCCAGCAGCTCGGACAGTCAGGATTCACCC.

This clone was recorded many times. The CDR3 end is not reached by the read, which stops 3 residues before it; the germline J gene fills it in. This chain connects TRBV10-3 to TRBJ2-5, with TRBD2 matching over 8 bases. J gave up 7 bases and V 8 bases, and 12 bases lay outside the gene matches. CDR1 and CDR2 from the germline V gene are ENHRY and SYGVKD. The CDR3 runs 14 residues. Partial CDR3 DNA: TGTGCCATCGGGCCTTCGGGGGGGGCGGTGACC. Its translation: CAIGPSGGAVT. The entire CDR3 is CAIGPSGGAVTQYF.

This clone was detected ten times or more. The observed sequence ends 3 residues before the CDR3 terminus, with the missing tail filled in from the germline J gene. The V call is TRBV10-3, the J call TRBJ1-1, with TRBD1 identical over 7 bases. The germline V gene has CDR1 ENHRY and CDR2 SYGVKD. The CDR3 runs 15 residues. V trimming: 5 bases; J trimming: 4 bases; junction bases outside the gene matches: 10. CDR3 bases read: TGTGCCATCAGTAAACGGACAGGTCCGAGCACTGAA. It specifies CAISKRTGPSTE. The full CDR3 is CAISKRTGPSTEAFF.

This clone occurred many times. Read coverage stops 3 residues before the CDR3 terminus; the germline J gene supplies the remainder. V and J are TRBV20-1 and TRBJ2-1, with 10 bases that match TRBD2. The junction had 6 bases not matched to a gene; V was cut back by 5 bases and J by 2 bases. The CDR3 is made up of 15 amino acids. The V gene's germline CDR1 is DFQATT and CDR2 SNEGSKA (reference sequence). Partial CDR3 DNA: TGCAGTGCTTACAGACTAGCGGGCACCTACAATGAG. This translates into CSAYRLAGTYNE. The complete CDR3 protein is CSAYRLAGTYNEQFF.

This clone occurred many times. Sequencing ends 3 residues short of the CDR3 end; the germline J gene provides the rest. The chain has TRBV7-3 and TRBJ2-7, with a tentative D call TRBD1 (5 bases). CDR1 SGHTA and CDR2 FQGTGA come from the germline V gene. The CDR3 runs to 13 residues. V lost 3 bases and J 1 base, leaving 7 bases between the germline ends. The sequenced part of the CDR3 DNA is TGTGCCAGCAGCTTCGACAGATCCTACGAG. Its protein is CASSFDRSYE. The CDR3 in its entirety is CASSFDRSYEQYF.

This clone has a count of ten or more. The CDR3 extends 3 residues past the end of the read, so its final part is completed from the germline J gene. The chain links TRBV10-1 to TRBJ2-7; D not resolved. The CDR3 runs to 12 residues. V lost 5 bases, J lost 2 bases, and 7 bases lay in between. The germline gives CDR1 WNHNN, CDR2 SYGVQD (reference sequence). CDR3 protein: CASSTNAYEQYF. The CDR3 bases that were read are TGCGCCAGCAGTACAAATGCCTACGAG.

Many counts were recorded for this clone. The read gets to within 3 residues of the CDR3 end, and the germline J gene fills in the rest. The chain carries TRBV19 and TRBJ2-3; 13 bases fit TRBD2. V dropped 3 bases and J dropped 5; count of bases not matched to a gene: 5. This CDR3 is 16 amino acids long. The germline gives CDR1 LNHDA, CDR2 SQIVND (reference sequence). The CDR3 spells CASSISGLAGRDTQYF. The CDR3 DNA, read in part, is TGTGCCAGTAGTATTTCGGGACTAGCGGGAAGAGATACG.

This clone was seen many times. With the read ending 3 residues before the CDR3 end, the germline J gene is used to fill in that end. This chain links TRBV7-8 with TRBJ2-1; 14 bases match TRBD2. V gave up 5 bases and J gave up 9 bases; unmatched junction bases: 6. Germline V gene sequence: CDR1 SGHVS, CDR2 FQNEAQ. CDR3 length equals 15 residues. The part of the CDR3 DNA that was read is TGTGCCAGCAGCCCCCCGGGACTAGCGGGAGCTGAG. Protein product: CASSPPGLAGAE. The CDR3 reads in full as CASSPPGLAGAEQFF.

This clone was found many times. The CDR3 bases that were read are TGCAGTGCTAGAGATCAGGACAGGGTCGCCTATAATTCACCC. This codes for CSARDQDRVAYNSP. The CDR3 in its entirety is CSARDQDRVAYNSPLHF. V and J are TRBV20-1 and TRBJ1-6, with TRBD1 matching 8 bases. The missing CDR3 end, 3 residues past where the read stops, is filled in from the germline J gene. Germline V CDR1 and CDR2: DFQATT, SNEGSKA (reference sequence). The junction had 6 bases not matched to a gene; V was cut back by 0 bases and J by 2 bases. This CDR3 contains 17 residues.

This clone was recorded many times. The read is 3 residues too short to cover the CDR3 end, so that end is filled in from the germline J gene. V and J are TRBV5-4 and TRBJ1-3; D is undetermined. V lost 5 bases and J lost 0, with 12 bases in between. The CDR3 covers 15 residues. Germline CDR1 and CDR2: SGHNT and YYREEE (reference sequence). CDR3 sequence: CASSAAPSSGNTIYF. CDR3 DNA (partial): TGTGCCAGCAGTGCGGCGCCTAGCTCTGGAAACACC.

As to this clone: The read terminates 3 residues ahead of where the CDR3 ends, so the germline J gene completes it. The rearrangement uses TRBV11-2 and TRBJ2-3, with unresolved D. CDR3 length: 14 residues. The germline gives CDR1 SGHAT, CDR2 FQNNGV. V was clipped by 0 bases and J by 5 bases, with 9 bases between them. This CDR3 reads CASSLEGRKDTQYF. CDR3 DNA (partial): TGTGCCAGCAGCTTAGAGGGCCGGAAAGATACG.

This clone was seen at least ten times. An end of the junction differs from the germline gene, which may be a read error. The read stops 3 residues short of the end of the CDR3; the missing end is completed from the germline J gene. The chain combines TRBV7-7 with TRBJ2-5, with 9 bases identical to TRBD1. Germline CDR1 and CDR2: SSHAT and FNYEAQ (reference sequence). The CDR3 is made up of 15 amino acids. The CDR3 loop reads CASSLATGGYETQYF. Partial CDR3 DNA: TGTGCTAGCAGCTTAGCGACAGGGGGATACGAGACC.

This clone has at least ten counts. Partial CDR3 DNA: TGTGCCAGCAGTTTTCCAGCCCCCGAGGGAGATACG. Its translation: CASSFPAPEGDT. The full CDR3 protein reads CASSFPAPEGDTQYF. The chain uses TRBV12-3 or TRBV12-4 and TRBJ2-3, with D tentatively TRBD2 (5 bases). Read coverage stops 3 residues before the CDR3 terminus; the germline J gene supplies the remainder. V was pared by 3 bases and J by 5 bases, with 15 bases between. This CDR3 is built from 15 residues.

This clone was observed at least ten times. The read finishes 3 residues shy of the CDR3 end, and the germline J gene is used to complete it. This chain connects TRBV13 to TRBJ1-4, with D possibly TRBD1 on 6 matching bases. Trimming took off 4 bases at V and 6 bases at J, with 12 bases between the two ends. Germline-derived CDR1 and CDR2 are PRHDT and FYEKMQ (reference sequence). The CDR3 extends over 14 amino acids. Partial CDR3 DNA: TGTGCCAGCAGCTCACAGGGAGGTGATGAAAAA. The encoded protein is CASSSQGGDEK. The whole CDR3 reads CASSSQGGDEKLFF. Using reference TRBV13 and TRBJ1-4 for the parts outside the CDR3, the full variable domain is AAGVIQSPRHLIKEKRETATLKCYPIPRHDTVYWYQQGPGQDPQFLISFYEKMQSDKGSIPDRFSAQQFSDYHSELNMSSLELGDSALYFCASSSQGGDEKLFFGSGTQLSVL.

This clone has a count of ten or more. The CDR3 DNA, read in part, is TGCAGCGTTGGGGACAATCTCGGGAAA. This encodes CSVGDNLGK. The whole CDR3 region reads CSVGDNLGKLFF. This rearrangement joins TRBV29-1 to TRBJ1-4, with D tentatively TRBD1 (6 bases). The CDR3 goes on 3 residues after the read ends, and that part is filled in from the germline J gene. Germline values: CDR1 SQVTM, CDR2 ANQGSEA. The CDR3 is made up of 12 amino acids.

This clone was recorded at least ten times. The read falls 3 residues short of the CDR3 end, and the missing part is taken from the germline J gene. The rearrangement uses TRBV14 and TRBJ2-5, with TRBD2 matching 10 bases. CDR1 SGHDN and CDR2 FVKESK come from the germline V gene. Germline trimming cut 0 bases from V and 6 bases from J; bases unmatched to any gene: 10. The CDR3 consists of 17 residues. The covered CDR3 bases are TGTGCCAGCAGCCAAGATCGGGGAGCGGGAGGGTTGAAGACC. This encodes CASSQDRGAGGLKT. The full CDR3 is CASSQDRGAGGLKTQYF.

At least ten counts were recorded for this clone. With the read ending 3 residues before the CDR3 end, the germline J gene is used to fill in that end. This chain joins TRBV20-1 and TRBJ2-1; TRBD2 agrees at 12 bases. The CDR3 covers 18 residues. CDR1 is DFQATT and CDR2 is SNEGSKA in the germline V gene (reference sequence). The V segment lost 7 bases and the J segment 4 bases; nucleotides outside the gene matches: 17. CDR3 DNA (partial): TGCAGTGGACACCCGGACACCTTGGGGACTAGCGGGTACAATGAG. It specifies CSGHPDTLGTSGYNE. The entire CDR3 protein reads CSGHPDTLGTSGYNEQFF.

This clone was detected ten times or more. The DNA ends 3 residues before the CDR3 does, and the rest of the CDR3 is filled in from the germline J gene. This rearrangement joins TRBV6-1 to TRBJ1-4; TRBD1 aligns across 8 bases. Germline assignment: CDR1 MNHNS and CDR2 SASEGT. The CDR3 is 16 residues long. Trimming removed 2 bases from V and 6 bases from J; junction bases left unmatched: 8. Partial CDR3 DNA: TGTGCCAGCAGTGAACCGCGGACAGGGCTGTATGAAAAA. Protein product: CASSEPRTGLYEK. The entire CDR3 protein reads CASSEPRTGLYEKLFF.

In its sample, this clone was seen many times. The CDR3 is cut off 3 residues early in the read; its end comes from the germline J gene. The genes are TRBV5-1 and TRBJ2-7, with D possibly being TRBD1 (6 bases). From germline, CDR1 is SGHRS and CDR2 YFSETQ. CDR3 size: 14 residues. The V end was cut by 4 bases, the J end by 1 base, with 12 bases between. This chain's CDR3 is CASSQLQGSYEQYF. The part of the CDR3 DNA that was read is TGCGCCAGCAGCCAGTTACAGGGATCCTACGAG. The full variable domain, rest sourced from reference TRBV5-1 and TRBJ2-7, is KAGVTQTPRYLIKTRGQQVTLSCSPISGHRSVSWYQQTPGQGLQFLFEYFSETQRNKGNFPGRFSGRQFSNSRSEMNVSTLELGDSALYLCASSQLQGSYEQYFGPGTRLTVT.

The table lists this clone with many counts. The read terminates 3 residues before the CDR3 end, so the remaining end is supplied by the germline J gene. The V and J genes are TRBV7-3 and TRBJ2-3; 7 positions match TRBD2. The CDR3 extends over 17 amino acids. Germline CDR1 reads SGHTA; CDR2 reads FQGTGA. Partial CDR3 DNA: TGTGCCAGCAGCTTTCGGACTAGTCACCGGTCCGAAGGGCCG. This translates into CASSFRTSHRSEGP. The entire CDR3 reads CASSFRTSHRSEGPQYF. The full variable domain, with the rest looked up from reference TRBV7-3 and TRBJ2-3, is GAGVSQTPSNKVTEKGKYVELRCDPISGHTALYWYRQSLGQGPEFLIYFQGTGAADDSGLPNDRFFAVRPEGSVSTLKIQRTERGDSAVYLCASSFRTSHRSEGPQYFGPGTRLTVL.

There are many counts of this clone. The read terminates 3 residues before the CDR3 end, so the remaining end is supplied by the germline J gene. The genes are TRBV10-3 and TRBJ2-5; D remains ambiguous. Germline V gives CDR1 ENHRY, CDR2 SYGVKD. The CDR3 extends over 14 amino acids. V lost 4 bases, J lost 1 base, and 10 bases lay in between. The part of the CDR3 DNA that was read is TGTGCCATCAGTGGTAGCCTCTCCCAAGAGACC. Translating it yields CAISGSLSQET. The whole CDR3 sequence is CAISGSLSQETQYF.

This clone occurred many times. The CDR3 end is not reached by the read, which stops 3 residues before it; the germline J gene fills it in. The chain employs TRBV2 and TRBJ1-2, with D perhaps matching TRBD1 (5 bases). The CDR3 extends over 14 amino acids. Germline CDR1 reads SNHLY; CDR2 reads FYNNEI. Trimming removed 7 bases from V and 4 bases from J, with 16 bases in between. The sequenced CDR3 bases are TGTGCCAGCACGTCCCAGGGTCCAGGCTATGGC. This codes for CASTSQGPGYG. The full CDR3 protein is CASTSQGPGYGYTF.

This clone was observed many times. Read data end 3 residues before the CDR3 end; the end is taken from the germline J gene. V and J are TRBV19 and TRBJ2-2, with a possible D match to TRBD2 (5 bases). V dropped 8 bases and J dropped 1 base, with 17 bases sitting between them. This CDR3 has 16 residues. Germline V gene lookup returns CDR1 LNHDA and CDR2 SQIVND (reference sequence). The CDR3 sequence is CASQETYSVNTGELFF. CDR3 DNA, as far as it was read: TGTGCCAGTCAAGAAACCTATAGCGTGAACACCGGGGAG. Full variable domain (outside the CDR3, taken from reference TRBV19 and TRBJ2-2): DGGITQSPKYLFRKEGQNVTLSCEQNLNHDAMYWYRQDPGQGLRLIYYSQIVNDFQKGDIAEGYSVSREKKESFPLTVTSAQKNPTAFYLCASQETYSVNTGELFFGEGSRLTVL.

In its sample, this clone was seen many times. The read is 3 residues too short to cover the CDR3 end, so that end is filled in from the germline J gene. The chain recombines TRBV19 with TRBJ1-3, with 10 bases fitting TRBD1. Germline CDR1 and CDR2: LNHDA and SQIVND (reference sequence). Germline trimming cut 3 bases from V and 2 bases from J; bases unmatched to any gene: 7. CDR3 length: 17 residues. The CDR3 here is CASSIPDRGRTGNTIYF. CDR3 DNA, as far as it was read: TGTGCCAGTAGTATTCCTGACAGGGGGCGGACTGGAAACACC.